Listed below are T cell receptor beta chains from one sample, sequenced in a study of blood T cell repertoires in COVID-19. The assay was immunoSEQ multiplex PCR, and TCRdb's table has in-frame clones only and misses some. Found here are approximately 230,000 clones, 70% to 90% of them singletons; the top ten hold more than 1.5%. The sample taken for sequencing was PBMCs or T cells enriched from blood (not recorded which). All receptors come from a man aged 35 to 55 who had recovered from COVID-19. The CDR3 runs from the conserved cysteine through the conserved F or W. D genes are given only for firm matches. Part of the rows lack a size; the others show once, few, many or a class for expanded clones.

size,D,V,J,DNA,CDR3
.,TRBD1,TRBV2,TRBJ1-2,TGTGCCAGCCGGGACAGGCCCGTTTTGCGCACCTTC,CASRDRPVLRTF
.,.,TRBV2,TRBJ2-1,TGTGCCAGCAGTGATAGGGGGAAGCCGGGCAATGAGCAGTTCTTC,CASSDRGKPGNEQFF
.,.,TRBV21-1,TRBJ2-5,TGTGCCAGCAGCAAGCCTACAGCGGGAGGGCCTGGGGAGACCCAGTACTTC,CASSKPTAGGPGETQYF
.,.,TRBV29-1,TRBJ2-5,TGCAGCGTTTTCGGACAGTGGGGGGAGACCCAGTACTTC,CSVFGQWGETQYF
.,.,TRBV21-1,TRBJ2-3,TGTGCCAGCAGCACCCCGGGGTCCCTTTCGAGAGATACGCAGTATTTT,CASSTPGSLSRDTQYF
.,TRBD1,TRBV7-3,TRBJ2-2,TGTGCCAGCAGCTTAACGGGACAGTTGACCGGGGAGCTGTTTTTT,CASSLTGQLTGELFF
.,TRBD1,TRBV5-4,TRBJ2-7,TGTGCCAGCAGCTTGGGGGACAGTCCCTACGAGCAGTACTTC,CASSLGDSPYEQYF
.,TRBD2,TRBV5-1,TRBJ2-1,TGCGCCAGCAGTCCGACTAGCGGGGGTCACCTCTACAATGAGCAGTTCTTC,CASSPTSGGHLYNEQFF
.,TRBD2,TRBV7-2,TRBJ2-7,TGTGCCAGCAGCCCCCGGGATTTGCAAGCGGGATGGACCTACGAGCAGTACTTC,CASSPRDLQAGWTYEQYF
.,.,TRBV30,TRBJ1-6,TGTGCCTGGAGGCGGGGCGCTAATTCACCCCTCCACTTT,CAWRRGANSPLHF
.,.,TRBV3-1/TRBV3-2,TRBJ2-7,TGTGCCAGCAGCCAGGCCACCTACGAGCAGTACTTC,CASSQATYEQYF
.,TRBD1,TRBV30,TRBJ1-1,TGTGCCTGGAGTCCCCCCGGGACAGGGGTAAACACTGAAGCTTTCTTT,CAWSPPGTGVNTEAFF
.,TRBD1,TRBV18,TRBJ2-1,TGTGCCAGCTCACCTTCTGGGACAGCCAGCTACAATGAGCAGTTCTTC,CASSPSGTASYNEQFF
.,.,TRBV28,TRBJ1-2,TGTGCCAGCAGTCAAGGGGGAAACGGTAACTATGGCTACACCTTC,CASSQGGNGNYGYTF
.,.,TRBV6-6,TRBJ1-1,TGTGCCAGCAGTTACTCGATGGAGGAGGGCACTGAAGCTTTCTTT,CASSYSMEEGTEAFF
once,.,TRBV30,TRBJ1-1,TGTGCCTGGGACAGGCGGGGCACTGAAGCTTTCTTT,CAWDRRGTEAFF
.,.,TRBV12-3/TRBV12-4,TRBJ1-2,TGTGCCAGCAGTCTCGGACAGAACTATGGCTACACCTTC,CASSLGQNYGYTF
.,.,TRBV19,TRBJ2-1,TGTGCCAGTAGTCCCCTGTCCTACAATGAGCAGTTCTTC,CASSPLSYNEQFF
once,TRBD1,TRBV7-2,TRBJ2-3,TGTGCCAGCAGCGGACGACAGGGAGCAGATACGCAGTATTTT,CASSGRQGADTQYF
.,TRBD1,TRBV29-1,TRBJ2-5,TGCAGCGTTGAAGCCCCCAACAGGGGACCTCAAGAGACCCAGTACTTC,CSVEAPNRGPQETQYF
.,.,TRBV28,TRBJ2-1,TGTGCCAGCAGTTTCTTAGGTGAGCCTAGTTACAATGAGCAGTTCTTC,CASSFLGEPSYNEQFF
.,.,TRBV18,TRBJ1-1,TGTGCCAGCTCACCAGGGGCGCATAGGACTGAAGCTTTCTTT,CASSPGAHRTEAFF
.,.,TRBV5-3,TRBJ1-2,TGTGCCAGAAGCCGCGGGCCTGTGGACAGCCACTATGGCTACACCTTC,CARSRGPVDSHYGYTF
.,.,TRBV19,TRBJ2-1,TGTGCCAGTAGTATAGCGAGTCGCAATGAGCAGTTCTTC,CASSIASRNEQFF
.,TRBD1,TRBV5-8,TRBJ2-1,TGTGCCAGCAGCTTGGCGTACCGGCAGGGGGCCCATGAGCAGTTCTTC,CASSLAYRQGAHEQFF
.,TRBD2,TRBV2,TRBJ2-3,TGTGCCAGCAGTGAAGCGGGTACAGCGGGGGGAATCACAGATACGCAGTATTTT,CASSEAGTAGGITDTQYF
.,.,TRBV28,TRBJ1-6,TGTGCCAGCAGACCTGACTCCTTTTCACCCCTCCACTTT,CASRPDSFSPLHF
.,TRBD2,TRBV30,TRBJ2-7,TGTGCCTGGAGGACTAGCGGCCTTTACGAGCAGTACTTC,CAWRTSGLYEQYF